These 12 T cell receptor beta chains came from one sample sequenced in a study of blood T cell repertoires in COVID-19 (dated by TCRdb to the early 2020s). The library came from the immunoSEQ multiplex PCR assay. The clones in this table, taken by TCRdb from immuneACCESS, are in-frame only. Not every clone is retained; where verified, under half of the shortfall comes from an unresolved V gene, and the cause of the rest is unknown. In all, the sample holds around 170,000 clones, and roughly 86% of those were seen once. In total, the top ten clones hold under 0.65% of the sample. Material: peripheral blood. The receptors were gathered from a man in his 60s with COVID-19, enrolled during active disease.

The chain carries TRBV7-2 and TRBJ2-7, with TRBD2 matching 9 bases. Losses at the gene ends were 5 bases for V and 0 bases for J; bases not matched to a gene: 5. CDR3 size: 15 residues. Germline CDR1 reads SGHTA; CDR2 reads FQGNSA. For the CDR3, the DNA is TGTGCCAGCAGCCCGCCAGCGGGAGGCTCCTACGAGCAGTACTTC. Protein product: CASSPPAGGSYEQYF.

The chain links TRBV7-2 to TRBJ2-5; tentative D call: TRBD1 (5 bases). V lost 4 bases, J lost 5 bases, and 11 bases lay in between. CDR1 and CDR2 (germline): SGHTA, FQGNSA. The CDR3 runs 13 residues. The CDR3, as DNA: TGTGCCAGCAGCTCAGGGATGGTGGAGACCCAGTACTTC. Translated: CASSSGMVETQYF.

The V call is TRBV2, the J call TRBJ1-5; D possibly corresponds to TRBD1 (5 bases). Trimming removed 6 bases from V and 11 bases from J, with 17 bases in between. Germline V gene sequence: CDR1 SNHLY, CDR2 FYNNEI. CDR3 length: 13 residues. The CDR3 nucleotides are TGTGCCAGCAGCTTCGGGACTCCCCGAGCCCAGCATTTT. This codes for CASSFGTPRAQHF.

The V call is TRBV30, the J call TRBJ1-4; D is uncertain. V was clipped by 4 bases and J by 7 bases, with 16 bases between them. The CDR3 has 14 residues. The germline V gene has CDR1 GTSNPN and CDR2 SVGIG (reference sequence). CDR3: CAWKFSGSAEKLFF. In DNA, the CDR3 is TGTGCCTGGAAGTTTTCCGGGTCGGCTGAAAAACTGTTTTTT.

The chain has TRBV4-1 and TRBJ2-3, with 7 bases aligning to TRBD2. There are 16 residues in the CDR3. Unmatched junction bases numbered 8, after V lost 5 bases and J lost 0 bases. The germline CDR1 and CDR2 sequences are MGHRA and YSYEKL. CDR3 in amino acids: CASSKRTRMSTDTQYF. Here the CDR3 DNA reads TGCGCCAGCAGCAAGAGGACTAGGATGAGCACAGATACGCAGTATTTT.

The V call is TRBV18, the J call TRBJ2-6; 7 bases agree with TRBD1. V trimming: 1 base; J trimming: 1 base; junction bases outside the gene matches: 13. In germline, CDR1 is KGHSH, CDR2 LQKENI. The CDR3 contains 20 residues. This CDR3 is CASSPLPVDRAESGANVLTF. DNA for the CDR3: TGTGCCAGCTCACCACTGCCGGTTGACAGGGCGGAGTCTGGGGCCAACGTCCTGACTTTC.

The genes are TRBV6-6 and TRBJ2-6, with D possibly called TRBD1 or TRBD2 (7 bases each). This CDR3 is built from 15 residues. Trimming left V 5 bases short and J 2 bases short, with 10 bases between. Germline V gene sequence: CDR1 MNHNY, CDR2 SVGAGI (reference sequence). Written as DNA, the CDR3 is TGTGCCAGCAGTCAGGGGGGGGCTGGGGCCAACGTCCTGACTTTC. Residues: CASSQGGAGANVLTF.

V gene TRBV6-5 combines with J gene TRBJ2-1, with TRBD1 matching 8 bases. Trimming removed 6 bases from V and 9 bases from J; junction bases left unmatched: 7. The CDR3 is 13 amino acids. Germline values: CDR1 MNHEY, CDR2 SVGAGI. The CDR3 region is CASRLGQDGEQFF. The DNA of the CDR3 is TGTGCCAGCAGACTGGGACAGGACGGTGAGCAGTTCTTC.

The CDR3 DNA sequence: TGTGCCAGCAGTTTGAAACTAGCGGGGGCTTATCCCTACGAGCAGTACTTC. It codes for CASSLKLAGAYPYEQYF. The rearrangement links TRBV28 to TRBJ2-7; 11 positions agree with TRBD2. The germline CDR1 and CDR2 sequences are MDHEN and SYDVKM. CDR3 size: 17 residues. V lost 3 bases, J lost 2 bases, and 9 bases stayed unmatched. Combining the CDR3 with reference TRBV28 and TRBJ2-7 gives the whole variable domain DVKVTQSSRYLVKRTGEKVFLECVQDMDHENMFWYRQDPGLGLRLIYFSYDVKMKEKGDIPEGYSVSREKKERFSLILESASTNQTSMYLCASSLKLAGAYPYEQYFGPGTRLTVT.

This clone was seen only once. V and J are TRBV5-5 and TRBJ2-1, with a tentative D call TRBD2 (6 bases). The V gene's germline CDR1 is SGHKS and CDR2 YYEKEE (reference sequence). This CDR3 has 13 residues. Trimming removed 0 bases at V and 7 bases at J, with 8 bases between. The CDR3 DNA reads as TGTGCCAGCAGCTTGGCGGGGGTTAATGAGCAGTTCTTC. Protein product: CASSLAGVNEQFF.

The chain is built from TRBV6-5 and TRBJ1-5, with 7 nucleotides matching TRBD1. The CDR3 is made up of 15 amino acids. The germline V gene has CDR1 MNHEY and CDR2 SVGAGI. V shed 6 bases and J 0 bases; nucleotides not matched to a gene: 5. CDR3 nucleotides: TGTGCCAGCAGCGCGGGACAGTATAGCAATCAGCCCCAGCATTTT. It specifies CASSAGQYSNQPQHF.

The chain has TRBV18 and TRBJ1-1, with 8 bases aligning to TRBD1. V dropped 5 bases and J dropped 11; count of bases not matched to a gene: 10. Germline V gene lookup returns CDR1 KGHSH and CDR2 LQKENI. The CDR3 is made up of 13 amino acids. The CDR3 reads CASSEGQVTHAFF. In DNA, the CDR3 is TGTGCCAGCTCAGAGGGACAGGTCACCCACGCTTTCTTT.